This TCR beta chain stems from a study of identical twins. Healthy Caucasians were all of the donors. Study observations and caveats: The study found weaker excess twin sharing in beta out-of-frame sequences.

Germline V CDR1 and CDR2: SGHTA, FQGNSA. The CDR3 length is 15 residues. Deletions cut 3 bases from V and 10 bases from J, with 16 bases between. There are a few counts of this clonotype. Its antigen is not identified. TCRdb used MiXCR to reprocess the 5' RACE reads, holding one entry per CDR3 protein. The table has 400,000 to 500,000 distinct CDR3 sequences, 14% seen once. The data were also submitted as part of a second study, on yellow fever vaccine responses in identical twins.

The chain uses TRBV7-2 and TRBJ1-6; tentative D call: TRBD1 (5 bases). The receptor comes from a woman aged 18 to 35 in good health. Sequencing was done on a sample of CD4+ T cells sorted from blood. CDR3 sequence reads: CASSLLGTYRSPLHF. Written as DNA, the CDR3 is TGTGCCAGCAGCTTGTTAGGGACTTACAGGTCACCCCTCCACTTT.